The sequence of this TCR beta chain was determined in a study of T cells of healthy individuals. A single record per CDR3 protein comes from TCRdb applying MiXCR to the 5' RACE reads. The table has about 57,000 distinct CDR3 sequences, roughly 17% seen once. CDR1 is DFQATT and CDR2 is SNEGSKA in the germline V gene (reference sequence). The V gene end was trimmed by 5 bases and the J gene end by 2 bases; junction bases not matched to a gene: 8. The CDR3 is 17 residues long. This clonotype was recorded many times. This chain links TRBV20-1 with TRBJ2-4, with 14 bases aligning to TRBD2. The sequence was collected from a human donor in good health. The CDR3 DNA sequence: TGCAGTGCTGGGAGACTAGCGGGAGGGCCGACCAAAAACATTCAGTACTTC. It codes for CSAGRLAGGPTKNIQYF.